The rows below give T cell receptor beta chains drawn from one sample of a study of cytomegalovirus exposure and HLA in healthy donors. Sequencing used immunoSEQ multiplex PCR; TCRdb keeps in-frame clones, though not all of them. The sample shows about 110,000 clones, 78% of them seen only once. The source material was PBMCs. The receptors shown here come from a man younger than 40 in good health and CMV-seronegative. Each CDR3 is given with its conserved first and last residue. Each record gives: D gene, V gene, clone size, J gene, CDR3 protein, CDR3 DNA. D genes are given only for firm matches. Clone size is not always given. Where it is, it says once, few, many or a class for expanded clones.

d_gene: NA; v_gene: TRBV11-2; abundance: NA; j_gene: TRBJ2-7; CDR3aa: CASSQESYEQYF; CDR3nt: TGTGCCAGCAGCCAAGAGAGTTACGAGCAGTACTTC
d_gene: TRBD2; v_gene: TRBV5-1; abundance: NA; j_gene: TRBJ2-3; CDR3aa: CASSQTTSGDTADTQYF; CDR3nt: TGCGCCAGCAGTCAAACAACTAGCGGGGATACTGCAGATACGCAGTATTTT
d_gene: NA; v_gene: TRBV28; abundance: NA; j_gene: TRBJ2-7; CDR3aa: CASSYLRRSSYEQYF; CDR3nt: TGTGCCAGCAGTTACCTAAGAAGGAGCTCCTACGAGCAGTACTTC
d_gene: NA; v_gene: TRBV6-5; abundance: NA; j_gene: TRBJ1-6; CDR3aa: CASSYAPGLGNSPLHF; CDR3nt: TGTGCCAGCAGTTACGCACCGGGACTGGGTAATTCACCCCTCCACTTT
d_gene: NA; v_gene: TRBV7-9; abundance: NA; j_gene: TRBJ2-5; CDR3aa: CASSLEGGQETQYF; CDR3nt: TGTGCCAGCAGCTTAGAGGGGGGGCAAGAGACCCAGTACTTC
d_gene: NA; v_gene: TRBV19; abundance: NA; j_gene: TRBJ2-5; CDR3aa: CASPQETQYF; CDR3nt: TGTGCCAGCCCTCAAGAGACCCAGTACTTC
d_gene: TRBD1; v_gene: TRBV14; abundance: few; j_gene: TRBJ2-7; CDR3aa: CASSQDVTGGLLYEQYF; CDR3nt: TGTGCCAGCAGCCAAGATGTGACAGGGGGCTTGTTGTACGAGCAGTACTTC
d_gene: NA; v_gene: TRBV7-9; abundance: once; j_gene: TRBJ2-2; CDR3aa: CASRLEGLLNTGELFF; CDR3nt: TGTGCCAGCAGGTTGGAGGGACTTCTGAACACCGGGGAGCTGTTTTTT
d_gene: TRBD1; v_gene: TRBV19; abundance: NA; j_gene: TRBJ1-1; CDR3aa: CASSIRQGVMNTEAFF; CDR3nt: TGTGCCAGTAGTATCCGGCAGGGGGTCATGAACACTGAAGCTTTCTTT
d_gene: TRBD1; v_gene: TRBV19; abundance: NA; j_gene: TRBJ1-4; CDR3aa: CASRNRGNEKLFF; CDR3nt: TGTGCCAGTCGAAACAGGGGTAATGAAAAACTGTTTTTT
d_gene: NA; v_gene: TRBV21-1; abundance: NA; j_gene: TRBJ1-1; CDR3aa: CASSSGDSKNTEAFF; CDR3nt: TGTGCCAGCAGCAGCGGGGACAGCAAGAACACTGAAGCTTTCTTT
d_gene: TRBD1; v_gene: TRBV9; abundance: NA; j_gene: TRBJ1-4; CDR3aa: CASSADTTGNEKLFF; CDR3nt: TGTGCCAGCAGCGCCGACACGACAGGGAATGAAAAACTGTTTTTT
d_gene: NA; v_gene: TRBV19; abundance: NA; j_gene: TRBJ2-7; CDR3aa: CASSMVAGSSYEQYF; CDR3nt: TGTGCCAGTAGTATGGTGGCGGGGAGCTCCTACGAGCAGTACTTC
d_gene: TRBD2; v_gene: TRBV7-2; abundance: few; j_gene: TRBJ2-7; CDR3aa: CASSRQSGGGSYEQYF; CDR3nt: TGTGCCAGCAGCCGACAAAGCGGGGGTGGCTCCTACGAGCAGTACTTC
d_gene: NA; v_gene: TRBV28; abundance: NA; j_gene: TRBJ1-5; CDR3aa: CASSLAGNNQPQHF; CDR3nt: TGTGCCAGCAGTTTGGCAGGGAACAATCAGCCCCAGCATTTT
d_gene: NA; v_gene: TRBV9; abundance: once; j_gene: TRBJ1-2; CDR3aa: CASSMVGYGYTF; CDR3nt: TGTGCCAGCAGCATGGTCGGCTATGGCTACACCTTC
d_gene: NA; v_gene: TRBV25-1; abundance: once; j_gene: TRBJ2-2; CDR3aa: CASSDRRGGITGELFF; CDR3nt: TGTGCCAGCAGTGATCGAAGGGGGGGGATCACCGGGGAGCTGTTTTTT
d_gene: NA; v_gene: TRBV5-4; abundance: NA; j_gene: TRBJ1-2; CDR3aa: CASSLQGLDYGYTF; CDR3nt: TGTGCCAGCAGCTTGCAGGGGTTGGACTATGGCTACACCTTC
d_gene: NA; v_gene: TRBV6-5; abundance: NA; j_gene: TRBJ2-1; CDR3aa: CASSYSGSSYNEQFF; CDR3nt: TGTGCCAGCAGTTATTCGGGGAGCTCCTACAATGAGCAGTTCTTC
d_gene: NA; v_gene: TRBV7-8; abundance: NA; j_gene: TRBJ2-7; CDR3aa: CASSKRVQMGLSEQYF; CDR3nt: TGTGCCAGCAGCAAAAGGGTCCAGATGGGGCTGTCCGAGCAGTACTTC
d_gene: NA; v_gene: TRBV6-5; abundance: NA; j_gene: TRBJ2-7; CDR3aa: CASRRGGDYEQYF; CDR3nt: TGTGCCAGCAGGAGAGGGGGGGACTACGAGCAGTACTTC
d_gene: NA; v_gene: TRBV7-9; abundance: NA; j_gene: TRBJ2-2; CDR3aa: CASSLGLGDTGELFF; CDR3nt: TGTGCCAGCAGCTTAGGGTTAGGAGACACCGGGGAGCTGTTTTTT
d_gene: NA; v_gene: TRBV5-4; abundance: NA; j_gene: TRBJ1-4; CDR3aa: CASSLAGGNEKLFF; CDR3nt: TGTGCCAGCAGCTTGGCCGGAGGTAATGAAAAACTGTTTTTT
d_gene: NA; v_gene: TRBV28; abundance: NA; j_gene: TRBJ1-1; CDR3aa: CASSSSGAMNTEAFF; CDR3nt: TGTGCCAGCAGTTCCTCAGGGGCCATGAACACTGAAGCTTTCTTT
d_gene: TRBD1; v_gene: TRBV19; abundance: NA; j_gene: TRBJ1-5; CDR3aa: CASIAGQGNQPQHF; CDR3nt: TGTGCCAGTATCGCGGGACAGGGGAATCAGCCCCAGCATTTT
d_gene: NA; v_gene: TRBV5-6; abundance: NA; j_gene: TRBJ2-5; CDR3aa: CASSLAKNSRGYF; CDR3nt: TGTGCCAGCAGCTTGGCGAAGAACAGCAGGGGGTACTTC
d_gene: NA; v_gene: TRBV18; abundance: NA; j_gene: TRBJ1-2; CDR3aa: CASSPTTENYGYTF; CDR3nt: TGTGCCAGCTCACCTACCACTGAGAACTATGGCTACACCTTC
d_gene: NA; v_gene: TRBV6-6; abundance: NA; j_gene: TRBJ1-3; CDR3aa: CASSSRPGNTIYF; CDR3nt: TGTGCCAGCAGTTCGAGGCCCGGAAACACCATATATTTT